Shown below are 26 T cell receptor beta chains from a single sample sequenced in a study of blood T cell repertoires in COVID-19. The method was immunoSEQ multiplex PCR; TCRdb's version includes in-frame clones alone and lacks a portion of them. The repertoire has roughly 380,000 clones, more than 75% of them found once; the top ten carry around 3%. The specimen sequenced was PBMCs or T cells enriched from blood (not recorded which). The receptors were sampled from a woman in her thirties who had recovered from COVID-19.

This chain connects TRBV24-1 to TRBJ2-1; TRBD1 might be the D (6 bases). The germline V gene encodes CDR1 KGHDR and CDR2 SFDVKD. Deletions cut 0 bases from V and 5 bases from J, with 16 bases between. This CDR3 contains 17 residues. The CDR3, as DNA: TGTGCCACCAGTGATTTGCGGCTTCCCAAGGGGGACAATGAGCAGTTCTTC. This encodes CATSDLRLPKGDNEQFF.

V usage is TRBV28 and J usage is TRBJ1-1; no clear D. This CDR3 is built from 11 residues. V was pared by 3 bases and J by 11 bases, with 10 bases between. The germline V gene encodes CDR1 MDHEN and CDR2 SYDVKM. The CDR3, as DNA: TGTGCCAGCAGTTTCGCGGGCGCGGCTTTCTTT. Protein: CASSFAGAAFF.

The chain couples TRBV29-1 to TRBJ2-7; D is perhaps TRBD1 (6 bases). Germline assignment: CDR1 SQVTM and CDR2 ANQGSEA. V gave up 6 bases and J gave up 3 bases, with 9 bases separating them. The CDR3 extends over 11 amino acids. Here the CDR3 reads CSVGQFYEQYF. For the CDR3, the DNA is TGCAGCGTCGGACAGTTCTACGAGCAGTACTTC.

The J gene is TRBJ1-6, the V gene TRBV2; 8 bases fit TRBD1. CDR3 length: 15 amino acids. Germline V gives CDR1 SNHLY, CDR2 FYNNEI. J was trimmed by 10 bases and V by 4 bases; bases with no gene match: 9. CDR3 in DNA: TGTGCCAGCAGTGGATTGACAGGGGAACAATCACCCCTCCACTTT. This codes for CASSGLTGEQSPLHF.

V and J are TRBV12-3 or TRBV12-4 and TRBJ1-2; unclear D gene. There are 13 residues in the CDR3. Trimming left V 1 base short and J 8 bases short, with 11 bases between. The CDR3 nucleotides read TGTGCCAGCAGTTTAGGAGGGTCGTGGGGCTACACCTTC. Its protein is CASSLGGSWGYTF.

V usage is TRBV6-5 and J usage is TRBJ1-2; D possibly corresponds to TRBD1 (5 bases). Germline CDR1 and CDR2: MNHEY and SVGAGI. CDR3 length: 12 amino acids. V dropped 5 bases and J dropped 3 bases, with 7 bases sitting between them. The CDR3 DNA is TGTGCCAGCAGTCAGGGCTACTATGGCTACACCTTC. It specifies CASSQGYYGYTF.

This chain links TRBV18 with TRBJ1-3, with a tentative D call TRBD1 (5 bases). V dropped 5 bases and J dropped 3 bases, with 14 bases sitting between them. The CDR3 is 15 residues long. Germline V CDR1 and CDR2: KGHSH, LQKENI. CDR3 amino acids: CASSETRGSGNTIYF. Here the CDR3 DNA reads TGTGCCAGCTCAGAGACAAGGGGTAGTGGAAACACCATATATTTT.

The genes are TRBV5-1 and TRBJ1-1; 7 nucleotides agree with TRBD1. The CDR3 is 14 amino acids. Germline lookup yields CDR1 SGHRS and CDR2 YFSETQ. J was trimmed by 1 base and V by 2 bases; bases with no gene match: 2. CDR3 DNA: TGCGCCAGCAGCTTTAACAGGGGGAACACTGAAGCTTTCTTT. Translated, it gives CASSFNRGNTEAFF.

In DNA, the CDR3 is TGTGCCAGCAGTTACTCGAGGCCCGGACATGGAGAGACCCAGTACTTC. Translated: CASSYSRPGHGETQYF. The gene calls are TRBV6-5 and TRBJ2-5; the D gene is possibly TRBD1 (5 bases). This CDR3 spans 16 amino acids. CDR1 is MNHEY and CDR2 is SVGAGI in the germline V gene. Trimming removed 0 bases from V and 4 bases from J, with 15 bases in between.

This rearrangement joins TRBV24-1 to TRBJ2-1; TRBD1 matches 9 bases. There are 14 residues in the CDR3. V was pared by 5 bases and J by 6 bases, with 4 bases of the junction left unmatched. Germline assignment: CDR1 KGHDR and CDR2 SFDVKD. The CDR3 nucleotides read TGTGCCACCAGTGCCACGACAGGGGGCAATGAGCAGTTCTTC. This sequence encodes CATSATTGGNEQFF.

The chain uses TRBV6-2 or TRBV6-3 and TRBJ2-7; TRBD2 matches at 9 bases. Trimming cost V 1 base and J 0 bases; bases outside gene matches: 13. The length of the CDR3 is 19 residues. CDR1 is MNHEY and CDR2 is SVGEGT in the germline V gene. CDR3 protein: CASSYYVWTSDSASYEQYF. The DNA of the CDR3 is TGTGCCAGCAGTTACTATGTCTGGACTAGCGACTCCGCCTCCTACGAGCAGTACTTC.

The rearrangement links TRBV6-5 to TRBJ2-1; TRBD2 might be the D (5 bases). V shed 3 bases and J shed 9 bases, with 18 bases lying between them. Germline assignment: CDR1 MNHEY and CDR2 SVGAGI. The CDR3 length is 15 residues. The CDR3 region is CASSYGGEARGEQFF. The DNA of the CDR3 is TGTGCCAGCAGTTATGGTGGCGAAGCCCGGGGTGAGCAGTTCTTC.

V is TRBV7-8 and J is TRBJ1-4, with 9 positions matching TRBD1. The CDR3 has 15 amino acids. Germline V gene lookup returns CDR1 SGHVS and CDR2 FQNEAQ. J lost 5 bases, V lost 5 bases, and 6 bases had no gene match. CDR3 region: CASSPRTGENEKLFF. As DNA, the CDR3 is TGTGCCAGCAGCCCACGGACAGGGGAAAATGAAAAACTGTTTTTT.

On this clone itself: The identical CDR3 is also encoded by other nucleotide sequences in the sample. J is TRBJ2-1 and V is TRBV6-5; 7 positions agree with TRBD2. The J segment lost 7 bases and the V segment lost 3 bases, leaving 0 bases of the junction unmatched. Germline loops: CDR1 MNHEY, CDR2 SVGAGI. This CDR3 is 12 amino acids long. The CDR3, as DNA: TGTGCCAGCAGTTATAGCGGGAATGAGCAGTTCTTC. As protein: CASSYSGNEQFF.

The chain combines TRBV28 with TRBJ2-7, with a weak D call TRBD2 (6 bases). Trimming pared 2 bases from V and 1 base from J, leaving 12 bases between. CDR1 MDHEN and CDR2 SYDVKM come from the germline V gene. This CDR3 region has 15 residues. The CDR3 DNA reads as TGTGCCAGCAGTTTAAGTAGTAGCGGATCCTACGAGCAGTACTTC. Residues: CASSLSSSGSYEQYF. The entire variable domain, with the rest obtained from reference TRBV28 and TRBJ2-7, is as follows: DVKVTQSSRYLVKRTGEKVFLECVQDMDHENMFWYRQDPGLGLRLIYFSYDVKMKEKGDIPEGYSVSREKKERFSLILESASTNQTSMYLCASSLSSSGSYEQYFGPGTRLTVT.

This sequence joins TRBV7-6 and TRBJ2-7; D possibly corresponds to TRBD2 (5 bases). Germline assignment: CDR1 SGHVS and CDR2 FNYEAQ. V was cut by 5 bases and J by 6 bases, with 14 bases left in between. The CDR3 contains 13 residues. The chain's CDR3 is CASSLYEGAEQYF. The CDR3 bases are TGTGCCAGCAGCCTCTACGAGGGAGCCGAGCAGTACTTC.

The chain carries TRBV3-1 (or the pseudogene TRBV3-2) and TRBJ1-1; TRBD1 aligns across 8 bases. Germline V gives CDR1 LGHDT, CDR2 YNNKEL (reference sequence). V gave up 6 bases and J gave up 0 bases; unmatched junction bases: 3. CDR3 length: 14 amino acids. The CDR3 DNA reads TGTGCCAGCAGAGAGGGACAGGTGAACACTGAAGCTTTCTTT. Its translation is CASREGQVNTEAFF.

Notes on this clone: The sample holds other DNA sequences that translate to the same CDR3. This rearrangement joins TRBV5-1 to TRBJ2-7; D gene unclear. This CDR3 contains 13 residues. V lost 0 bases and J 7 bases, leaving 11 bases between the germline ends. Germline values: CDR1 SGHRS, CDR2 YFSETQ. CDR3 protein: CASSLGVLQEQYF. In nucleotides, the CDR3 is TGCGCCAGCAGCTTGGGGGTACTACAAGAGCAGTACTTC.

The genes are TRBV29-1 and TRBJ2-1, with D tentatively TRBD2 (5 bases). This CDR3 spans 16 amino acids. Per germline, CDR1 SQVTM and CDR2 ANQGSEA. Between the trimmed V and J ends, which lost 0 bases and 0 bases, there was a span of 12 bases. CDR3 loop: CSVEDGSASSYNEQFF. As DNA, the CDR3 is TGCAGCGTTGAAGACGGTAGCGCAAGCTCCTACAATGAGCAGTTCTTC.

This clone was recorded only once. V usage is TRBV5-6 and J usage is TRBJ2-7; TRBD1 matches at 7 bases. The germline V gene has CDR1 SGHDT and CDR2 YYEEEE. The CDR3 has 13 residues. Losses at the gene ends were 3 bases for V and 3 bases for J; bases not matched to a gene: 3. CDR3 nucleotides: TGTGCCAGCAGCTACAGGGGCCTCTACGAGCAGTACTTC. Translating it yields CASSYRGLYEQYF.

The chain employs TRBV15 and TRBJ1-5, with 11 bases matching TRBD1. This CDR3 contains 14 residues. Germline CDR1 is LNHNV and CDR2 is YYDKDF (reference sequence). V trimming: 4 bases; J trimming: 5 bases; junction bases outside the gene matches: 1. The DNA for the CDR3 is TGTGCCACCAGCAAGGGACAGGGGGATCAGCCCCAGCATTTT. Translation gives CATSKGQGDQPQHF.

This clone was recorded only once. The CDR3 region is CASSRTGDTDTQYF. CDR3 DNA: TGCGCCAGCAGCCGAACAGGGGACACAGATACGCAGTATTTT. The V call is TRBV5-1, the J call TRBJ2-3; 7 bases fit TRBD1. CDR3 length: 14 amino acids. Germline V CDR1 and CDR2: SGHRS, YFSETQ. Trimming cost V 4 bases and J 2 bases; bases outside gene matches: 4.

The chain links TRBV9 to TRBJ2-7; possible D gene TRBD1, 7 bases. The CDR3 runs 15 residues. V lost 3 bases and J lost 3, with 16 bases in between. Germline V lookup: CDR1 SGDLS, CDR2 YYNGEE. The CDR3 is CASSAEEGASYEQYF. In DNA, the CDR3 is TGTGCCAGCAGCGCCGAGGAGGGGGCCAGCTACGAGCAGTACTTC.

The rearrangement uses TRBV27 and TRBJ1-2; TRBD1 agrees at 10 bases. The CDR3 length is 15 residues. Losses at the gene ends were 4 bases for V and 5 bases for J; bases not matched to a gene: 7. CDR1 is MNHEY, CDR2 SMNVEV, per germline (reference sequence). The CDR3 sequence: CASSSGTGQGYGYTF. The CDR3 bases are TGTGCCAGCAGTTCCGGAACGGGACAGGGGTATGGCTACACCTTC.

This clone was found once. The rearrangement links TRBV9 to TRBJ1-2, with 7 bases fitting TRBD1. CDR1 SGDLS and CDR2 YYNGEE come from the germline V gene. This CDR3 is built from 14 residues. V dropped 4 bases and J dropped 2; count of bases not matched to a gene: 5. The CDR3: CASSSGQANYGYTF. CDR3 nucleotides: TGTGCCAGCAGCTCAGGACAGGCCAACTATGGCTACACCTTC.

The chain uses TRBV9 and TRBJ1-1; 10 bases align to TRBD1. The germline CDR1 and CDR2 sequences are SGDLS and YYNGEE. Trimming took 3 bases from V and 5 from J; bases not matched to a gene: 7. CDR3 length equals 15 residues. CDR3 sequence reads: CASSGLGTGVTEAFF. The CDR3 DNA follows: TGTGCCAGCAGCGGACTCGGGACAGGGGTTACTGAAGCTTTCTTT.